These T cell receptor beta chains were read from a single sample in a study of lymphopenia after photon versus proton radiotherapy. The data were produced by immunoSEQ multiplex PCR, yet TCRdb's version contains in-frame clones alone and is incomplete. The data hold 160,000 or so clones, with 70% to 90% observed a single time. The sequences come from peripheral blood, collected from a patient treated with photon-based radiotherapy. The receptors stem from a man aged 45-65 years with gastric cancer. CDR3s include the opening cysteine and the closing phenylalanine or tryptophan. The order of the fields is clone size, CDR3 length, V gene, D gene, J gene, CDR3 protein, CDR3 DNA. The D gene is left open where the match is weak. Clone size is stated in some rows and not others, as once, few, many or a class when expanded.

clone_size: .
cdr3_length: 21
v_call: TRBV5-1
d_call: TRBD2
j_call: TRBJ2-3
cdr3_aa: CASSLEGVGASGRGRTDTQYF
cdr3_nt: TGCGCCAGCAGCTTGGAGGGTGTCGGGGCTAGCGGGAGGGGACGCACAGATACGCAGTATTTT

clone_size: .
cdr3_length: 11
v_call: TRBV2
d_call: .
j_call: TRBJ2-7
cdr3_aa: CASSDSYEQYF
cdr3_nt: TGTGCCAGCAGTGACTCCTACGAGCAGTACTTC

clone_size: .
cdr3_length: 14
v_call: TRBV2
d_call: .
j_call: TRBJ1-1
cdr3_aa: CAAARRNPNTEAFF
cdr3_nt: TGTGCTGCTGCCCGGCGGAACCCGAACACTGAAGCTTTCTTT

clone_size: few
cdr3_length: 13
v_call: TRBV7-2
d_call: TRBD1
j_call: TRBJ1-2
cdr3_aa: CASSPDRDTGYTF
cdr3_nt: TGTGCCAGCAGCCCGGACAGGGACACTGGCTACACCTTC

clone_size: .
cdr3_length: 14
v_call: TRBV5-6
d_call: .
j_call: TRBJ2-5
cdr3_aa: CASSSRGREETQYF
cdr3_nt: TGTGCCAGCAGCTCCCGGGGTAGGGAGGAGACCCAGTACTTC

clone_size: once
cdr3_length: 15
v_call: TRBV28
d_call: .
j_call: TRBJ2-2
cdr3_aa: CASSSGARSTGELFF
cdr3_nt: TGTGCCAGCTCATCAGGGGCGCGGTCCACCGGGGAGCTGTTTTTT

clone_size: .
cdr3_length: 14
v_call: TRBV5-1
d_call: TRBD2
j_call: TRBJ2-1
cdr3_aa: CATTSGRANNEQFF
cdr3_nt: TGCGCCACCACGAGCGGGAGGGCCAACAATGAGCAGTTCTTC

clone_size: .
cdr3_length: 16
v_call: TRBV7-6
d_call: .
j_call: TRBJ1-4
cdr3_aa: CASSLVHPTVNEKLFF
cdr3_nt: TGTGCCAGCAGCTTAGTCCATCCGACAGTAAATGAAAAACTGTTTTTT

clone_size: .
cdr3_length: 14
v_call: TRBV18
d_call: .
j_call: TRBJ2-5
cdr3_aa: CASSPQTQAETQYF
cdr3_nt: TGTGCCAGCTCACCACAAACCCAGGCAGAGACCCAGTACTTC

clone_size: once
cdr3_length: 13
v_call: TRBV15
d_call: TRBD2
j_call: TRBJ2-7
cdr3_aa: CATFESGTDEQYF
cdr3_nt: TGTGCCACCTTCGAGAGCGGGACGGACGAGCAGTACTTC

clone_size: once
cdr3_length: 15
v_call: TRBV5-6
d_call: TRBD1
j_call: TRBJ1-4
cdr3_aa: CASSLGTGVPEKLFF
cdr3_nt: TGTGCCAGCAGCTTAGGGACAGGGGTGCCTGAAAAACTGTTTTTT

clone_size: .
cdr3_length: 12
v_call: TRBV7-2
d_call: .
j_call: TRBJ2-3
cdr3_aa: CASSLSTDTQYF
cdr3_nt: TGTGCCAGCAGCTTAAGTACAGATACGCAGTATTTT

clone_size: .
cdr3_length: 15
v_call: TRBV18
d_call: .
j_call: TRBJ2-2
cdr3_aa: CASSLLWRDTGELFF
cdr3_nt: TGTGCCAGCTCACTCTTATGGAGAGACACCGGGGAGCTGTTTTTT

clone_size: .
cdr3_length: 13
v_call: TRBV7-3
d_call: TRBD2
j_call: TRBJ2-3
cdr3_aa: CASSLTGLSTQYF
cdr3_nt: TGTGCCAGCAGCTTAACGGGACTATCGACGCAGTATTTT